This entry describes one TCR beta chain. No antigen is known for it. The data are from a study of cytomegalovirus exposure and HLA in healthy donors. Notes on the study in general: The study carried out a later analysis of TCR beta sequences. It associated about 15,000 of them with specific HLA alleles at a false discovery rate of 0.05. Common viral pathogens were later found to be apparently linked to several of the most significant clusters. In an earlier analysis, most TCR beta V segments were productive about 87% or about 30% of the time. It was reported that the classifier diagnosed cytomegalovirus status with high specificity and sensitivity in both the original and validation cohorts.

Trimming left V 2 bases short and J 2 bases short, with 10 bases between. This CDR3 comprises 14 residues. Germline CDR1 is ENHRY and CDR2 is SYGVKD. It was with 60 Vbeta and 13 Jbeta primers that the PCR ran. Sequencing was performed with immunoSEQ multiplex PCR; in TCRdb, only in-frame clones are kept and a portion is missing. The data show some 140,000 clones, with 75% to 85% seen just once and around 5.6% held by the top ten. This chain links TRBV10-3 with TRBJ2-7, with unresolved D. The clonotype comes from a middle-aged woman in good health and CMV-seropositive. The specimen sequenced was PBMCs. CDR3 amino acids: CAISEERGAYEQYF. CDR3 coding DNA: TGTGCCATCAGTGAGGAGAGAGGTGCCTACGAGCAGTACTTC.